Below are 22 T cell receptor beta chains sequenced from a single sample in a study of T-cell memory formation after mild COVID-19. TCRdb reanalysed the 5' RACE reads using MiXCR and keeps one entry per CDR3 protein. The sample has about 140,000 distinct CDR3 sequences, about 14% seen once. Sequences were obtained from PBMCs or a T cell subset sorted from them (not recorded which). Every receptor here comes from an adult woman who had mild COVID-19 (a few samples of this study predate the infection). Cell type and time point are not known.

This clonotype came up many times. V is TRBV4-1 and J is TRBJ2-1; 7 bases are a match to TRBD2. Trimming at V came to 0 bases and at J to 5 bases, leaving 10 bases not matched to a gene. This CDR3 region has 17 residues. Germline CDR1 reads MGHRA; CDR2 reads YSYEKL. CDR3 in amino acids: CASSQDRVAGVNNEQFF. The CDR3 bases are TGCGCCAGCAGCCAAGATCGGGTGGCGGGAGTTAACAATGAGCAGTTCTTC.

This clonotype came up a few times. The chain has TRBV7-6 and TRBJ2-7; 10 positions agree with TRBD1. V was clipped by 9 bases and J by 3 bases; unmatched bases: 5. This CDR3 comprises 13 residues. Germline V lookup: CDR1 SGHVS, CDR2 FNYEAQ. CDR3 region: CASSDRGYYEQYF. CDR3 DNA sequence: TGTGCCAGTTCGGACAGGGGGTACTACGAGCAGTACTTC.

This chain joins TRBV5-1 and TRBJ1-1; the match to TRBD1 covers 9 bases. Germline values: CDR1 SGHRS, CDR2 YFSETQ. V dropped 4 bases and J dropped 0; count of bases not matched to a gene: 7. The CDR3 length is 16 residues. The CDR3 DNA is TGCGCCAGCAGCATCGGGACAGGGCTCATGAACACTGAAGCTTTCTTT. This codes for CASSIGTGLMNTEAFF.

The rearrangement joins TRBV10-3 to TRBJ2-2; 16 nucleotides match TRBD2. The CDR3 covers 17 residues. J gave up 4 bases and V 5 bases, and 4 bases lay outside the gene matches. The germline gives CDR1 ENHRY, CDR2 SYGVKD. The CDR3 sequence is CAISPGLAGGSTGELFF. CDR3 coding DNA: TGTGCCATCAGTCCGGGACTAGCGGGGGGGAGCACCGGGGAGCTGTTTTTT.

The V call is TRBV7-2, the J call TRBJ1-2; D unclear. The CDR3 extends over 13 amino acids. Germline CDR1 reads SGHTA; CDR2 reads FQGNSA. Between the trimmed V and J ends, which lost 5 bases and 2 bases, there was a span of 9 bases. The CDR3 spells CASSQGSNYGYTF. As DNA, the CDR3 is TGTGCCAGCAGCCAAGGGTCGAACTATGGCTACACCTTC.

The gene calls are TRBV12-3 or TRBV12-4 and TRBJ2-5; D is uncertain. Trimming removed 6 bases at V and 1 base at J, with 15 bases between. The CDR3 is 15 residues long. Written as DNA, the CDR3 is TGTGCCAGCAGCCCGATCGCGCGGTCCCAAGAGACCCAGTACTTC. Its protein is CASSPIARSQETQYF.

V usage is TRBV7-6 and J usage is TRBJ2-7, with 9 bases fitting TRBD1. The CDR3 is 15 amino acids. The germline gives CDR1 SGHVS, CDR2 FNYEAQ. The V and J ends lost 1 base and 2 bases, in that order; junction bases with no gene match: 3. In DNA, the CDR3 is TGTGCCAGCAGCTTAGGTGGGACAGGGACCTACGAGCAGTACTTC. As protein: CASSLGGTGTYEQYF.

In this sample, this clonotype turned up a few times. The chain carries TRBV5-6 and TRBJ2-7, with TRBD1 matching 7 bases. Germline trimming cut 3 bases from V and 3 bases from J; bases unmatched to any gene: 12. Germline V gene data show CDR1 as SGHDT and CDR2 as YYEEEE. This CDR3 has 16 residues. The CDR3 sequence is CASSWRQGRRIYEQYF. The CDR3 nucleotides read TGTGCCAGCAGCTGGAGACAGGGAAGAAGGATCTACGAGCAGTACTTC.

At least ten counts were recorded for this clonotype. The rearrangement joins TRBV5-5 to TRBJ2-7; D is unresolved. Germline CDR1 and CDR2: SGHKS and YYEKEE (reference sequence). The CDR3 loop spans 13 amino acids. V gave up 2 bases and J gave up 0 bases, with 6 bases separating them. The CDR3 nucleotides are TGTGCCAGCAGCTTAGGCTACTCCTACGAGCAGTACTTC. Translating it yields CASSLGYSYEQYF.

This CDR3 is CASTEGGPEQYF. CDR3 in DNA: TGTGCCAGCACCGAAGGGGGGCCAGAGCAGTACTTC. This chain links TRBV6-4 with TRBJ2-7, with D perhaps being TRBD1 or TRBD2 (6 bases each). The CDR3 runs to 12 residues. Germline CDR1 and CDR2: MRHNA and SNTAGT. Trimming pared 7 bases from V and 7 bases from J, leaving 14 bases between.

The V and J genes are TRBV15 and TRBJ2-1; perhaps TRBD2 as D (6 bases). The V end lost 5 bases, the J end lost 7 bases, and 9 bases lay between the germline ends. Germline CDR1 is LNHNV and CDR2 is YYDKDF (reference sequence). The CDR3 covers 12 residues. In DNA, the CDR3 is TGTGCCACCAGCGGCGGGACGAATGAGCAGTTCTTC. Protein: CATSGGTNEQFF.

This sequence joins TRBV9 and TRBJ2-3; no definite D call. V dropped 4 bases and J dropped 4 bases, with 7 bases sitting between them. Germline-derived CDR1 and CDR2 are SGDLS and YYNGEE. The CDR3 loop spans 12 amino acids. Here the CDR3 reads CASSLVADTQYF. The CDR3 DNA reads as TGTGCCAGCAGCCTGGTCGCAGATACGCAGTATTTT. Supplemented by reference TRBV9 and TRBJ2-3, the full variable domain reads DSGVTQTPKHLITATGQRVTLRCSPRSGDLSVYWYQQSLDQGLQFLIQYYNGEERAKGNILERFSAQQFPDLHSELNLSSLELGDSALYFCASSLVADTQYFGPGTRLTVL.

This clonotype has only a few counts. V usage is TRBV5-1 and J usage is TRBJ2-1; D may be TRBD1 (6 bases). Trimming removed 4 bases at V and 6 bases at J, with 23 bases between. The germline V gene encodes CDR1 SGHRS and CDR2 YFSETQ. The CDR3 covers 17 residues. This CDR3 reads CASSRYPATGLINEQFF. For the CDR3, the DNA is TGCGCCAGCAGCCGTTACCCAGCCACAGGGCTAATCAATGAGCAGTTCTTC.

This chain connects TRBV14 to TRBJ2-1, with 8 bases lining up with TRBD2. CDR1 is SGHDN, CDR2 FVKESK, per germline. V gave up 2 bases and J gave up 8 bases; unmatched junction bases: 8. The CDR3 is made up of 15 amino acids. The chain's CDR3 is CASSQPWTGRDEQFF. The DNA for the CDR3 is TGTGCCAGCAGCCAACCATGGACCGGGAGGGATGAGCAGTTCTTC.

This clonotype has only a few counts. The chain is built from TRBV12-3 or TRBV12-4 and TRBJ2-3; TRBD2 matches 7 bases. V lost 3 bases to trimming and J lost 1 base; unmatched junction nucleotides: 1. The CDR3 is made up of 14 amino acids. In DNA form, the CDR3 reads TGTGCCAGCAGTTTCCGGGGGGGCACAGATACGCAGTATTTT. Protein product: CASSFRGGTDTQYF.

Only a few counts were recorded for this clonotype. This rearrangement joins TRBV24-1 to TRBJ2-1; D is perhaps TRBD1 or TRBD2 (6 bases each). V shed 4 bases and J shed 4 bases, with 13 bases lying between them. The germline CDR1 and CDR2 sequences are KGHDR and SFDVKD. This CDR3 is 15 amino acids long. CDR3 loop: CATSDGGVAYNEQFF. CDR3 nucleotide sequence: TGTGCCACCAGTGACGGGGGCGTAGCATACAATGAGCAGTTCTTC.

This clonotype showed up many times. V gene TRBV29-1 combines with J gene TRBJ2-5; D uncertain. CDR3 size: 14 residues. Germline CDR1 is SQVTM and CDR2 is ANQGSEA. The germline V and J ends were trimmed by 4 bases and 0 bases, with 12 bases remaining between them. The CDR3 sequence: CSVAQSHHQETQYF. As DNA, the CDR3 is TGCAGCGTTGCCCAATCACATCACCAAGAGACCCAGTACTTC.

This clonotype appeared many times. The rearrangement uses TRBV12-3 or TRBV12-4 and TRBJ2-5; 8 bases line up with TRBD2. The CDR3 consists of 14 residues. With 5 bases clipped from V and 3 bases from J, the junction kept 5 bases outside the gene matches. The CDR3 DNA reads TGTGCCAGCAGTCTCGGACTAGCCGAAGAGACCCAGTACTTC. This translates into CASSLGLAEETQYF.

The gene calls are TRBV5-1 and TRBJ2-2; D perhaps matches TRBD2 (5 bases). Germline values: CDR1 SGHRS, CDR2 YFSETQ. Trimming removed 0 bases at V and 6 bases at J, with 12 bases between. The CDR3 contains 15 residues. In DNA, the CDR3 is TGCGCCAGCAGCTTGGAGCCGGGGAGTGCCGGGGAGCTGTTTTTT. Translation: CASSLEPGSAGELFF.

There are a few counts of this clonotype. This chain joins TRBV29-1 and TRBJ2-1; TRBD2 matches 15 bases. The CDR3 contains 14 residues. CDR1 is SQVTM and CDR2 is ANQGSEA in the germline V gene. The J segment lost 10 bases and the V segment lost 7 bases, leaving 8 bases of the junction unmatched. The CDR3 DNA follows: TGCAGCGCTTGGACTAGCGGGAGGGCCGGAGAGCAGTTCTTC. It yields the protein CSAWTSGRAGEQFF.

This clonotype was seen repeatedly, ten times or more. The J gene is TRBJ2-7, the V gene TRBV11-2, with D perhaps TRBD2 (6 bases). The CDR3 extends over 14 amino acids. The germline gives CDR1 SGHAT, CDR2 FQNNGV. Between the trimmed V and J ends, which lost 5 bases and 5 bases, there was a span of 16 bases. CDR3 sequence: CASSLTIRRDEQYF. In DNA, the CDR3 is TGTGCCAGCAGCCTCACAATCAGGAGGGACGAGCAGTACTTC.

There are a few counts of this clonotype. The chain carries TRBV5-1 and TRBJ2-7; D is possibly TRBD2 (6 bases). The CDR3 totals 13 residues. V lost 2 bases and J 7 bases, leaving 13 bases between the germline ends. The germline V gene encodes CDR1 SGHRS and CDR2 YFSETQ. CDR3 residues: CASSFLASGEQYF. CDR3 bases: TGCGCCAGCAGCTTTCTAGCGTCGGGAGAGCAGTACTTC. Using reference TRBV5-1 and TRBJ2-7 for the parts outside the CDR3, the full variable domain is KAGVTQTPRYLIKTRGQQVTLSCSPISGHRSVSWYQQTPGQGLQFLFEYFSETQRNKGNFPGRFSGRQFSNSRSEMNVSTLELGDSALYLCASSFLASGEQYFGPGTRLTVT.